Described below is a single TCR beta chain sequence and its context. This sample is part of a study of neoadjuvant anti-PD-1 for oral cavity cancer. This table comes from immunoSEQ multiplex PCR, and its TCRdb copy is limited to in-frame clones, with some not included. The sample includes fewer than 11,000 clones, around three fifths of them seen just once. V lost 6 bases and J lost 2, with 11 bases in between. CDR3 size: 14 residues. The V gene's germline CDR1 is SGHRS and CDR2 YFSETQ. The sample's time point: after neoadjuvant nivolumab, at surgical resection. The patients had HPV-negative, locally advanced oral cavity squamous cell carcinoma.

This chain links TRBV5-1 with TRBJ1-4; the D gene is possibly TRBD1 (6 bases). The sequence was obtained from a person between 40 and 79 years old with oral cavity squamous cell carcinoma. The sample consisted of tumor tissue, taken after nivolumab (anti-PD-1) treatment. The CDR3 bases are TGCGCCAGCACCCCGGACAGCACTAATGAAAAACTGTTTTTT. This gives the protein CASTPDSTNEKLFF.